This TCR beta chain was found in a study of T cell responses to AZD1222 COVID-19 vaccine. Study-wide points: Repertoires were obtained solely post-peak T cell response. Regions left unmutated in variants are reportedly the target of nearly half of spike-specific TCRs. The sample set comprised mostly white British donors with more females, and clonal diversity was possibly underestimated.

Samples with a second dose at about 4 or about 12 weeks were pooled together. Some clones are missing from TCRdb's copy, which holds only in-frame ones; the method was immunoSEQ multiplex PCR. The table shows 100,000 to 140,000 clones, with nearly 90% occurring only once. V shed 4 bases and J 5 bases; nucleotides not matched to a gene: 1. The CDR3 is 13 amino acids. CDR1 SGHVS and CDR2 FQNEAQ come from the germline V gene. This clone was seen just once. Its specificity is not known. The specimen was peripheral blood, collected 28 days after the second AZD1222 dose. This sequence joins TRBV7-8 and TRBJ2-5; 10 bases match TRBD1. This TCR derives from an adult who received the AZD1222 COVID-19 vaccine. The CDR3, as DNA: TGTGCCAGCAGCTCGGGACAGGGGGAGACCCAGTACTTC. It yields the protein CASSSGQGETQYF. The full variable domain, with the rest looked up from reference TRBV7-8 and TRBJ2-5, is GAGVSQSPRYKVAKRGQDVALRCDPISGHVSLFWYQQALGQGPEFLTYFQNEAQLDKSGLPSDRFFAERPEGSVSTLKIQRTQQEDSAVYLCASSSGQGETQYFGPGTRLLVL.